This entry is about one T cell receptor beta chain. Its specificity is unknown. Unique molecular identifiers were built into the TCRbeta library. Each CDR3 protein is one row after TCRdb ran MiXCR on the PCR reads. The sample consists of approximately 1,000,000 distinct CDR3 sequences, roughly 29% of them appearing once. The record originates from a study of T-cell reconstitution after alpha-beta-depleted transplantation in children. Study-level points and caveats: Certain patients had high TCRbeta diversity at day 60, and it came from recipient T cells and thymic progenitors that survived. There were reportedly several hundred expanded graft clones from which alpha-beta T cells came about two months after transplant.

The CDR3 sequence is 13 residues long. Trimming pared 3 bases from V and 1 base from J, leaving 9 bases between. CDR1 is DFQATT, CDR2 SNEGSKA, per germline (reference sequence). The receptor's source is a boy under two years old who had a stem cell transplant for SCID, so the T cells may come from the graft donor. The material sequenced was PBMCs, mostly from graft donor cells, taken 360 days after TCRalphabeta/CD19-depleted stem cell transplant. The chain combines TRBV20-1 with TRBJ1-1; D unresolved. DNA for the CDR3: TGCAGTGCTAGGGGCAGCTCGAACACTGAAGCTTTCTTT. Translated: CSARGSSNTEAFF.